A selection of T cell receptor beta chains follows, all from one sample in a study of OX40 agonist ivuxolimab in advanced cancers. Some clones are missing from TCRdb's copy, which holds only in-frame ones; the method was immunoSEQ multiplex PCR. The table has about 64,000 clones, roughly 80% seen once. Source: CD4+ or CD8+ T cells sorted from blood, taken in a trial of the OX40 agonist ivuxolimab. These receptor sequences come from an adult with an advanced solid tumor such as melanoma, head and neck, liver or kidney cancer. Both conserved end residues are part of each CDR3. Fields, in order: J gene, D gene, clone size, V gene, CDR3 protein, CDR3 DNA. The D gene is left open where the match is weak. Clone size is not always given. Where it is, it says once, few, many or a class for expanded clones.

TRBJ2-7 NA once TRBV6-1 CASSEGARGGMQYF TGTGCCAGCAGTGAAGGGGCCAGGGGAGGTATGCAGTACTTC
TRBJ2-7 TRBD1 once TRBV5-4 CASSPIPRTGSSYEQYF TGTGCCAGCAGCCCCATCCCCAGGACAGGAAGCTCCTACGAGCAGTACTTC
TRBJ1-2 NA NA TRBV7-2 CASSLRQGYGYTF TGTGCCAGCAGCTTACGGCAAGGCTATGGCTACACCTTC
TRBJ2-5 NA NA TRBV2 CASSRGNQETQYF TGTGCCAGCTCCCGGGGAAACCAAGAGACCCAGTACTTC
TRBJ2-3 TRBD2 once TRBV5-1 CASSPQAGGEDTQYF TGCGCCAGCAGCCCACAAGCGGGGGGAGAAGATACGCAGTATTTT
TRBJ2-2 TRBD2 NA TRBV9 CASSEGLAGNTGELFF TGTGCCAGCAGCGAGGGACTAGCGGGTAACACCGGGGAGCTGTTTTTT
TRBJ1-3 TRBD1 NA TRBV30 CAWSPDRANTIYF TGTGCCTGGAGTCCAGACAGGGCCAACACCATATATTTT
TRBJ2-7 NA NA TRBV29-1 CSVETAGGNEQYF TGCAGCGTTGAGACAGCCGGAGGGAACGAGCAGTACTTC
TRBJ1-2 TRBD1 NA TRBV18 CASSPMGGQVPNYGYTF TGTGCCAGCTCACCAATGGGGGGACAGGTGCCTAACTATGGCTACACCTTC
TRBJ1-4 NA NA TRBV5-1 CASSLGGVREKLFF TGCGCCAGCAGCTTGGGGGGCGTCCGGGAAAAACTGTTTTTT
TRBJ2-3 NA NA TRBV7-9 CASSLVVSTDTQYF TGTGCCAGCAGCTTAGTAGTTAGCACAGATACGCAGTATTTT
TRBJ1-1 NA NA TRBV6-5 CASSTLRGAEAFF TGTGCCAGCAGTACCCTTAGGGGTGCTGAAGCTTTCTTT
TRBJ1-1 TRBD1 NA TRBV23-1 CASSQGMGQGNTEAFF TGCGCCAGCAGTCAGGGGATGGGACAGGGTAACACTGAAGCTTTCTTT
TRBJ2-1 NA NA TRBV5-1 CASSLEGHEQFF TGCGCCAGCAGCTTGGAAGGCCATGAGCAGTTCTTC
TRBJ2-3 NA NA TRBV9 CASSVTSGHPSLRRTDTQYF TGTGCCAGCAGCGTAACTTCGGGTCATCCTAGTTTACGCCGCACAGATACGCAGTATTTT
TRBJ2-7 NA NA TRBV10-3 CAISGEAGSYEQYF TGTGCCATCAGTGGAGAAGCAGGCTCCTACGAGCAGTACTTC
TRBJ1-5 NA NA TRBV10-3 CAISNRTDQPQHF TGTGCCATCAGTAACAGGACTGATCAGCCCCAGCATTTT
TRBJ2-3 NA once TRBV9 CASSVGQVLDTQYF TGTGCCAGCAGCGTAGGACAGGTCCTAGATACGCAGTATTTT
TRBJ2-1 NA NA TRBV16 CASSRGWNNEQFF TGTGCCAGCAGCCGTGGGTGGAACAATGAGCAGTTCTTC
TRBJ2-5 TRBD1 NA TRBV5-8 CASNLRAGDRAQYF TGTGCCAGCAACCTGAGGGCAGGGGACAGGGCCCAGTACTTC
TRBJ2-3 NA NA TRBV6-6 CASTLIGEGGTQYF TGTGCCAGTACTCTTATCGGGGAGGGGGGTACGCAGTATTTT
TRBJ2-2 NA NA TRBV14 CASSRSDLNTGELFF TGTGCCAGCAGCCGATCAGACTTAAACACCGGGGAGCTGTTTTTT
TRBJ1-2 TRBD1 NA TRBV19 CASNRDRGENYGYTF TGTGCCAGTAACAGGGACAGGGGGGAAAACTATGGCTACACCTTC
TRBJ2-3 NA NA TRBV9 CASSVVIGTDTQYF TGTGCCAGCAGCGTAGTCATCGGCACAGATACGCAGTATTTT